These 14 T cell receptor beta chains came from one sample sequenced in a study of T cell responses to AZD1222 COVID-19 vaccine. TCRdb's table, derived via immunoSEQ multiplex PCR, lists solely in-frame clones and lacks some. The table has about 110,000 clones, nearly 90% seen once. The input for sequencing was peripheral blood, taken on day 0 of AZD1222 vaccination. These TCRs come from an adult in good health.

The chain combines TRBV6-5 with TRBJ1-1, with D maybe TRBD1 (6 bases). CDR3 length: 15 residues. V lost 7 bases, J lost 4 bases, and 19 bases lay in between. Germline CDR1 and CDR2: MNHEY and SVGAGI. CDR3 loop: CASTWRALQGTEAFF. The CDR3 nucleotides read TGTGCCAGCACCTGGAGGGCACTACAGGGCACTGAAGCTTTCTTT.

V gene TRBV29-1 combines with J gene TRBJ1-1; D is perhaps TRBD1 (6 bases). The germline CDR1 and CDR2 sequences are SQVTM and ANQGSEA. This CDR3 spans 11 amino acids. V gave up 7 bases and J gave up 13 bases, with 19 bases separating them. The CDR3 region is CSGGRDNSVFF. CDR3 nucleotide sequence: TGCAGCGGTGGAAGGGACAATTCGGTTTTCTTT. Based on the CDR3 plus reference TRBV29-1 and TRBJ1-1, the full variable domain is SAVISQKPSRDICQRGTSLTIQCQVDSQVTMMFWYRQQPGQSLTLIATANQGSEATYESGFVIDKFPISRPNLTFSTLTVSNMSPEDSSIYLCSGGRDNSVFFGQGTRLTVV.

The genes are TRBV9 and TRBJ1-1; no reliable D call. Trimming shortened V by 2 bases and J by 2 bases, and 7 bases separated the two germline ends. The CDR3 sequence is 13 residues long. CDR1 and CDR2 (germline): SGDLS, YYNGEE. Written as DNA, the CDR3 is TGTGCCAGCAGCGTTTTTCCTAACACTGAAGCTTTCTTT. It yields the protein CASSVFPNTEAFF. The variable domain in full, with the rest retrieved from reference TRBV9 and TRBJ1-1, is DSGVTQTPKHLITATGQRVTLRCSPRSGDLSVYWYQQSLDQGLQFLIQYYNGEERAKGNILERFSAQQFPDLHSELNLSSLELGDSALYFCASSVFPNTEAFFGQGTRLTVV.

The rearrangement joins TRBV10-3 to TRBJ1-2, with 8 bases aligning to TRBD1. The CDR3 totals 14 residues. J was trimmed by 3 bases and V by 6 bases; bases with no gene match: 6. Germline lookup yields CDR1 ENHRY and CDR2 SYGVKD. The chain's CDR3 is CAIRPETGDYGYTF. CDR3 coding DNA: TGTGCCATCAGGCCAGAGACAGGGGACTATGGCTACACCTTC.

V and J are TRBV6-5 and TRBJ2-1; D not certain. CDR1 is MNHEY and CDR2 is SVGAGI in the germline V gene. V was clipped by 11 bases and J by 4 bases, with 18 bases between them. This CDR3 spans 14 amino acids. The CDR3: CARPVRMGYNEQFF. CDR3 nucleotides: TGTGCCCGCCCTGTTAGAATGGGATACAATGAGCAGTTCTTC.

The chain has TRBV15 and TRBJ1-1, with 8 bases lining up with TRBD1. The CDR3 runs to 15 residues. Trimming cost V 1 base and J 1 base; bases outside gene matches: 2. The germline CDR1 and CDR2 sequences are LNHNV and YYDKDF (reference sequence). The CDR3 loop is CATSRADRGNTEAFF. The DNA of the CDR3 is TGTGCCACCAGCAGAGCTGACAGGGGGAACACTGAAGCTTTCTTT.

This chain links TRBV19 with TRBJ2-2; unclear D gene. The V end was cut by 3 bases, the J end by 2 bases, with 10 bases between. The CDR3 covers 15 residues. Germline lookup yields CDR1 LNHDA and CDR2 SQIVND (reference sequence). The CDR3 sequence is CASSIRWSNTGELFF. Written as DNA, the CDR3 is TGTGCCAGTAGTATTCGGTGGAGCAACACCGGGGAGCTGTTTTTT.

The J gene is TRBJ2-6, the V gene TRBV21-1; TRBD1 was called by the table and not checked on the DNA. TRBV21-1 is described as a pseudogene. The CDR3 runs to 20 residues. The CDR3 reads CASSKGPNRDRISGANVLTF. Written as DNA, the CDR3 is TGTGCCAGCAGCAAAGGTCCCAACCGGGACAGAATCTCTGGGGCCAACGTCCTGACTTTC.

The chain uses TRBV29-1 and TRBJ2-3; a possible D gene is TRBD2 (7 bases). Germline V gene sequence: CDR1 SQVTM, CDR2 ANQGSEA. V lost 5 bases to trimming and J lost 5 bases, with 14 bases between them. This CDR3 is built from 13 residues. CDR3 sequence: CSVPRGAGDTQYF. The CDR3 coding sequence is TGCAGCGTTCCCCGGGGGGCAGGAGATACGCAGTATTTT.

The chain couples TRBV7-3 to TRBJ2-3; D might be TRBD2 (5 bases). The ends were cut back, 5 bases at V and 2 bases at J, with 11 bases in the middle. Germline V CDR1 and CDR2: SGHTA, FQGTGA. This CDR3 has 14 residues. The CDR3, as DNA: TGTGCCAGCAGCCCCACTAGGACCACAGATACGCAGTATTTT. Translating it yields CASSPTRTTDTQYF.

The chain carries TRBV6-6 and TRBJ2-7; D not resolved. Germline assignment: CDR1 MNHNY and CDR2 SVGAGI (reference sequence). Trimming took 2 bases from V and 11 from J, leaving 13 bases between them. The CDR3 consists of 12 residues. CDR3 sequence: CASSYEARQEYF. CDR3 sequence (DNA): TGTGCCAGCAGTTACGAGGCCAGGCAGGAGTACTTC.

The CDR3 DNA sequence: TGCGCCAGCAGCGGAGGGACAGGGGGCCGGACCGGGGAGCTGTTTTTT. Amino acid sequence: CASSGGTGGRTGELFF. The gene calls are TRBV5-1 and TRBJ2-2, with 12 bases that match TRBD1. Germline V CDR1 and CDR2: SGHRS, YFSETQ. The CDR3 runs 16 residues. J was trimmed by 5 bases and V by 4 bases; bases with no gene match: 6.

The V gene is TRBV9, the J gene TRBJ2-5; D possibly corresponds to TRBD2 (7 bases). Trimming removed 0 bases at V and 5 bases at J, with 17 bases between. The CDR3 runs to 16 residues. CDR1 and CDR2 (germline): SGDLS, YYNGEE. The CDR3 loop reads CASSVAIREGDETQYF. The CDR3 coding sequence is TGTGCCAGCAGCGTAGCTATAAGGGAGGGGGATGAGACCCAGTACTTC.

The chain employs TRBV5-6 and TRBJ2-7; possible D gene TRBD1, 6 bases. CDR1 is SGHDT and CDR2 is YYEEEE in the germline V gene. Trimming left V 2 bases short and J 3 bases short, with 9 bases between. The CDR3 covers 13 residues. The CDR3 DNA reads TGTGCCAGCAGCTTTGTGGACAGCTACGAGCAGTACTTC. It yields the protein CASSFVDSYEQYF.